This T cell receptor (beta chain) came from a study of blood T cell repertoires in COVID-19. Study in general: COVID-19 samples from acute and convalescent phases originated in the United States, Italy and Spain. Sources were T cells, B-cell-depleted T cells, or PBMCs; the material itself was cDNA or gDNA.

Original handling: Researchers report that nucleated cell counts were estimated from reference gene primer amplification. Generated by immunoSEQ multiplex PCR, the TCRdb table keeps only in-frame clones and is missing some. Clone size and V and J calls were adopted from that table, with D and trimming inferred from the DNA. The table shows 100,000 to 150,000 clones, with over 75% occurring only once. The CDR3 consists of 14 residues. Germline values: CDR1 LNHDA, CDR2 SQIVND (reference sequence). V trimming: 5 bases; J trimming: 4 bases; junction bases outside the gene matches: 6. The specimen sequenced was peripheral blood. V usage is TRBV19 and J usage is TRBJ1-2, with 8 positions matching TRBD1. The clonotype was recovered from a man between 60 and 75 years old with acute or convalescent COVID-19. In DNA, the CDR3 is TGTGCCAGTAGTGAGCAGGGGGCGAGCTATGGCTACACCTTC. Protein product: CASSEQGASYGYTF.